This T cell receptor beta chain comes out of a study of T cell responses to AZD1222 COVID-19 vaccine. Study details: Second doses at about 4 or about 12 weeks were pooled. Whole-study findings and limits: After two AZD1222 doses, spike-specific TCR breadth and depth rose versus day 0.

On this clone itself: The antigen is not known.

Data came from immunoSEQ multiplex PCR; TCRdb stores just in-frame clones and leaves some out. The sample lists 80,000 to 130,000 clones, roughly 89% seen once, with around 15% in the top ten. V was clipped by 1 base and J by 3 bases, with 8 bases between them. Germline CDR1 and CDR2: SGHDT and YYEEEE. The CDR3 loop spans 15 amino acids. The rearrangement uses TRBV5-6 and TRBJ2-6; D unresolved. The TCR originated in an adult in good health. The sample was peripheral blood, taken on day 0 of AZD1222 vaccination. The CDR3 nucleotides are TGTGCCAGCAGCTTGCGGCCAGTTGGGGCCAACGTCCTGACTTTC. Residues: CASSLRPVGANVLTF.